This T cell receptor (beta chain) emerged from a study of cytomegalovirus exposure and HLA in healthy donors. Regarding the study as a whole: In a later analysis, across HLA loci, associated TCR counts were highest for DRB1, lowest for HLA-C.

The PCR had 60 Vbeta and 13 Jbeta primers. The protocol was immunoSEQ multiplex PCR, while the TCRdb copy is restricted to in-frame clones and leaves out a portion. The sample table includes about 65,000 clones. Turning to this clone: The antigen is not known.

Germline values: CDR1 LNHNV, CDR2 YYDKDF (reference sequence). Trimming stripped 3 bases from V and 0 bases from J, with 11 bases between. The CDR3 runs 16 residues. The receptor was isolated from a boy between 10 and 17 years old in good health and CMV-seronegative. The rearrangement uses TRBV15 and TRBJ2-2, with D maybe TRBD1 (6 bases). Sequencing used PBMCs. The chain's CDR3 is CATSRTGQTNTGELFF. For the CDR3, the DNA is TGTGCCACCAGCAGGACGGGACAAACGAACACCGGGGAGCTGTTTTTT.